This entry lists 26 T cell receptor beta chains sequenced from one sample in a study of cytomegalovirus exposure and HLA in healthy donors. Profiled with immunoSEQ multiplex PCR; TCRdb holds only in-frame clones, not every one. The profile shows over 200,000 clones, around 78% of them singletons. Sequenced sample: PBMCs. These receptors were obtained from a woman aged 18-35 years in good health and CMV-seronegative.

The chain uses TRBV18 and TRBJ1-1; D perhaps matches TRBD1 (5 bases). The germline V gene encodes CDR1 KGHSH and CDR2 LQKENI. Trimming took off 5 bases at V and 1 base at J, with 20 bases between the two ends. The CDR3 sequence is 17 residues long. The CDR3 region is CASSSSAGVPGNTEAFF. In DNA form, the CDR3 reads TGTGCCAGCTCATCGTCGGCGGGGGTCCCTGGGAACACTGAAGCTTTCTTT.

The CDR3 here is CASSLGVNRGTEAFF. In nucleotides, the CDR3 is TGCGCCAGCAGCCTGGGGGTGAATCGAGGGACTGAAGCTTTCTTT. The chain combines TRBV5-1 with TRBJ1-1, with D perhaps matching TRBD1 (5 bases). Germline-derived CDR1 and CDR2 are SGHRS and YFSETQ. This CDR3 has 15 residues. Deletions cut 4 bases from V and 5 bases from J, with 18 bases between.

The chain recombines TRBV6-4 with TRBJ1-2, with a tentative D call TRBD1 (5 bases). The CDR3 spans 14 residues. V was clipped by 3 bases and J by 8 bases, with 16 bases between them. The germline CDR1 and CDR2 sequences are MRHNA and SNTAGT. CDR3 sequence reads: CASSEGGFGVGYTF. CDR3 coding DNA: TGTGCCAGCAGTGAGGGGGGATTTGGAGTAGGCTACACCTTC.

In its sample, this clone was seen once. The CDR3 coding sequence is TGTGCCAGCAGCTACCAATCCAGAGGATCCGATACGCAGTATTTT. Encoded protein: CASSYQSRGSDTQYF. The rearrangement links TRBV28 to TRBJ2-3, with D unclear. Looked up from germline, CDR1 is MDHEN and CDR2 is SYDVKM. V gave up 6 bases and J gave up 6 bases, with 19 bases separating them. The CDR3 has 15 amino acids.

The chain links TRBV10-2 to TRBJ2-7; D remains ambiguous. This CDR3 region has 12 residues. Germline-derived CDR1 and CDR2 are WSHSY and SAAADI. V lost 8 bases and J lost 6, with 14 bases in between. The CDR3 nucleotides read TGCGCCAGCGGGCCCCTCGGGCTCGAGCAGTACTTC. Protein product: CASGPLGLEQYF.

CDR3 DNA: TGTGCCAGCAGCGTAGGGAGGGGGGCTGGCTACACCTTC. It codes for CASSVGRGAGYTF. The rearrangement uses TRBV9 and TRBJ1-2, with D perhaps TRBD1 (6 bases). Germline V gene data show CDR1 as SGDLS and CDR2 as YYNGEE. The V end lost 0 bases, the J end lost 7 bases, and 10 bases lay between the germline ends. The CDR3 contains 13 residues.

This sequence joins TRBV6-9 and TRBJ2-5; 9 bases align to TRBD1. With V trimmed by 8 bases and J by 5 bases, 15 bases remained unmatched. Germline V gives CDR1 MNHGY, CDR2 SVAAGI. CDR3 size: 16 residues. The CDR3 DNA is TGTGCCAGCGCCCCTAAAAGACAGGGGGGAGGTGAGACCCAGTACTTC. Translation gives CASAPKRQGGGETQYF.

The chain uses TRBV10-2 and TRBJ2-1; unclear D gene. CDR3 size: 14 residues. CDR1 is WSHSY, CDR2 SAAADI, per germline. V shed 3 bases and J shed 10 bases, with 16 bases lying between them. The CDR3 region has the DNA TGCGCCAGCAGTGATAATGACGAGGTCCTCGAGCAGTTCTTC. It specifies CASSDNDEVLEQFF.

The table lists this clone with a count of one. The rearrangement uses TRBV5-1 and TRBJ2-3; TRBD2 matches at 14 bases. In germline, CDR1 is SGHRS, CDR2 YFSETQ. V shed 4 bases and J 6 bases; nucleotides not matched to a gene: 7. The CDR3 totals 16 residues. The CDR3 bases are TGCGCCAGCAGCCCGGGGACTAGCGGGAGAATGGATACGCAGTATTTT. This codes for CASSPGTSGRMDTQYF.

This clone was detected once. The rearrangement links TRBV27 to TRBJ1-1, with D possibly being TRBD1 (5 bases). CDR1 and CDR2 (germline): MNHEY, SMNVEV (reference sequence). This CDR3 comprises 14 residues. V was pared by 2 bases and J by 3 bases, with 10 bases between. CDR3 in DNA: TGTGCCAGCAGTTTACCGGGACGGGACACTGAAGCTTTCTTT. It specifies CASSLPGRDTEAFF.

This clone was picked up a small number of times. J is TRBJ2-3 and V is TRBV7-9, with D possibly being TRBD2 (7 bases). The V gene's germline CDR1 is SEHNR and CDR2 FQNEAQ (reference sequence). CDR3 length: 17 residues. The V end lost 5 bases, the J end lost 6 bases, and 24 bases lay between the germline ends. CDR3 DNA: TGTGCCAGCAGCCCACCCCAGGGAGGGGGGCAAGACGATACGCAGTATTTT. The encoded protein is CASSPPQGGGQDDTQYF.

The chain combines TRBV30 with TRBJ2-7; tentative D call: TRBD2 (6 bases). Germline lookup yields CDR1 GTSNPN and CDR2 SVGIG (reference sequence). Trimming pared 0 bases from V and 6 bases from J, leaving 12 bases between. The CDR3 runs to 13 residues. The CDR3 loop is CAWSVGGSSEQYF. CDR3 coding DNA: TGTGCCTGGAGTGTTGGAGGGTCCAGCGAGCAGTACTTC.

This chain connects TRBV13 to TRBJ2-7; D is perhaps TRBD1 or TRBD2 (5 bases each). The V end was cut by 5 bases, the J end by 2 bases, with 13 bases between. Germline V lookup: CDR1 PRHDT, CDR2 FYEKMQ (reference sequence). The CDR3 covers 14 residues. The CDR3 sequence is CASSPGRGTYEQYF. The CDR3 nucleotides read TGTGCCAGCAGCCCGGGACGGGGAACCTACGAGCAGTACTTC.

This chain joins TRBV6-1 and TRBJ2-3; D gene ambiguous. Germline assignment: CDR1 MNHNS and CDR2 SASEGT. The V end was cut by 1 base, the J end by 2 bases, with 19 bases between. The CDR3 consists of 18 residues. Here the CDR3 reads CASSEVFIGSGPTDTQYF. As DNA, the CDR3 is TGTGCCAGCAGTGAAGTTTTCATCGGGTCAGGACCCACAGATACGCAGTATTTT.

This chain connects TRBV2 to TRBJ1-1; perhaps TRBD1 as D (5 bases). From germline, CDR1 is SNHLY and CDR2 FYNNEI. The CDR3 runs 11 residues. The CDR3 coding sequence is TGTGCAGCGGGGGTTCGCACTGAAGCTTTCTTT. Translated, it gives CAAGVRTEAFF. The full variable domain, its missing parts supplied by reference TRBV2 and TRBJ1-1, is EPEVTQTPSHQVTQMGQEVILRCVPISNHLYFYWYRQILGQKVEFLVSFYNNEISEKSEIFDDQFSVERPDGSNFTLKIRSTKLEDSAMYFCAAGVRTEAFFGQGTRLTVV.

V and J are TRBV6-4 and TRBJ1-1, with D hard to call. Germline values: CDR1 MRHNA, CDR2 SNTAGT. The CDR3 is made up of 13 amino acids. Trimming took off 5 bases at V and 4 bases at J, with 11 bases between the two ends. CDR3 sequence (DNA): TGTGCCAGCAGTCCAGAGGCCGGCACTGAAGCTTTCTTT. Its protein product is CASSPEAGTEAFF.

The genes are TRBV2 and TRBJ2-1; the match to TRBD2 covers 7 bases. Per the germline V gene, CDR1 is SNHLY and CDR2 is FYNNEI. This CDR3 contains 11 residues. V trimming: 8 bases; J trimming: 10 bases; junction bases outside the gene matches: 5. CDR3 sequence (DNA): TGTGCCAGCGAGACTAGCTTGGAGCAGTTCTTC. Translating it yields CASETSLEQFF.

The chain employs TRBV5-1 and TRBJ2-7; 9 bases align to TRBD1. CDR3 length: 13 residues. V was clipped by 5 bases and J by 6 bases; unmatched bases: 6. Germline V gene data show CDR1 as SGHRS and CDR2 as YFSETQ. The CDR3 loop is CASSSGTGLEQYF. The CDR3 bases are TGCGCCAGCAGTTCTGGGACAGGGCTCGAGCAGTACTTC.

This clone was observed a single time. The V gene is TRBV29-1, the J gene TRBJ2-7; D possibly corresponds to TRBD2 (5 bases). The CDR3 covers 14 residues. Trimming removed 1 base at V and 3 bases at J, with 13 bases between. Germline CDR1 is SQVTM and CDR2 is ANQGSEA. The DNA of the CDR3 is TGCAGCGTTGAAGGGCTAGCTCCAAACTACGAGCAGTACTTC. Its translation is CSVEGLAPNYEQYF.

V usage is TRBV6-5 and J usage is TRBJ1-5; D not resolved. This CDR3 region has 15 residues. Germline loops: CDR1 MNHEY, CDR2 SVGAGI. V lost 0 bases and J lost 3, with 9 bases in between. The CDR3: CASSYSFLNNQPQHF. The CDR3 DNA follows: TGTGCCAGCAGTTACTCGTTTTTGAACAATCAGCCCCAGCATTTT.

The genes are TRBV30 and TRBJ2-1; D is perhaps TRBD1 (5 bases). The CDR3 is 17 amino acids. V dropped 4 bases and J dropped 8 bases, with 27 bases sitting between them. The V gene's germline CDR1 is GTSNPN and CDR2 SVGIG (reference sequence). The CDR3 coding sequence is TGTGCCTGGATGGATAATAGGGGCTCCATTGGGGTGCATGAGCAGTTCTTC. Its translation is CAWMDNRGSIGVHEQFF.

The CDR3 nucleotides read TGTGCCAGCAGTTACGGACAGGGTGGTGAAAAACTGTTTTTT. This sequence encodes CASSYGQGGEKLFF. The V call is TRBV6-6, the J call TRBJ1-4, with TRBD1 matching over 8 bases. Germline V gene data show CDR1 as MNHNY and CDR2 as SVGAGI (reference sequence). The CDR3 has 14 amino acids. V shed 2 bases, J shed 7 bases, and the junction held 3 bases outside the gene matches.

The chain combines TRBV28 with TRBJ1-2, with 8 positions matching TRBD1. Germline V gene lookup returns CDR1 MDHEN and CDR2 SYDVKM. There are 13 residues in the CDR3. Losses at the gene ends were 6 bases for V and 3 bases for J; bases not matched to a gene: 3. The CDR3 loop is CASRPGQDYGYTF. The CDR3 DNA follows: TGTGCCAGCAGGCCGGGACAGGACTATGGCTACACCTTC.

The gene calls are TRBV6-6 and TRBJ1-5, with D tentatively TRBD1 (6 bases). The CDR3 is 14 residues long. Trimming took 6 bases from V and 1 from J, leaving 10 bases between them. Per the germline V gene, CDR1 is MNHNY and CDR2 is SVGAGI (reference sequence). CDR3 residues: CASRGTGSNQPQHF. The CDR3 DNA follows: TGTGCCAGCAGGGGAACAGGGAGCAATCAGCCCCAGCATTTT.

V gene TRBV6-8 combines with J gene TRBJ2-7, with TRBD2 as a possible D gene (5 bases). In germline, CDR1 is MNHGY, CDR2 SAAAGT. The CDR3 covers 18 residues. The ends were cut back, 8 bases at V and 1 base at J, with 27 bases in the middle. Here the CDR3 DNA reads TGTGCCAGCGGCTTCGGGGAGCGACCACCCTTTCCGTCCTACGAGCAGTACTTC. Its translation: CASGFGERPPFPSYEQYF.

The gene calls are TRBV7-9 and TRBJ1-2; no firm D call. Germline values: CDR1 SEHNR, CDR2 FQNEAQ (reference sequence). CDR3 size: 13 residues. Trimming stripped 5 bases from V and 4 bases from J, with 11 bases between. CDR3 region: CASSHGSGYGYTF. The CDR3 DNA reads TGTGCCAGCAGCCACGGGAGCGGCTATGGCTACACCTTC. Based on the CDR3 plus reference TRBV7-9 and TRBJ1-2, the full variable domain is DTGVSQNPRHKITKRGQNVTFRCDPISEHNRLYWYRQTLGQGPEFLTYFQNEAQLEKSRLLSDRFSAERPKGSFSTLEIQRTEQGDSAMYLCASSHGSGYGYTFGSGTRLTVV.